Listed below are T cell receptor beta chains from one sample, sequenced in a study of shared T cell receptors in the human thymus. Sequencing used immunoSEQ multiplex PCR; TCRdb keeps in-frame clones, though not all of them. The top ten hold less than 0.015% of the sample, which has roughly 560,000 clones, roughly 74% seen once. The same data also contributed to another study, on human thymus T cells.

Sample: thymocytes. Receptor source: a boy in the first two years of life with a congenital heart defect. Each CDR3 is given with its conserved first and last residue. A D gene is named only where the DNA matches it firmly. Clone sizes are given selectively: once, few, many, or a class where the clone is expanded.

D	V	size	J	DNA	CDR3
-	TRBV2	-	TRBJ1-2	TGTGCCAGCAGTGTATCTGGACACCCTAACTATGGCTACACCTTC	CASSVSGHPNYGYTF
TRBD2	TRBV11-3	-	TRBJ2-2	TGTGCCAGCAGCCAGAGCGGGAGTATGCCCGGGGAGCTGTTTTTT	CASSQSGSMPGELFF
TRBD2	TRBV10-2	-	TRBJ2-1	TGCGCCAGCAGTGAGTCAGGACTAGCCTACAATGAGCAGTTCTTC	CASSESGLAYNEQFF
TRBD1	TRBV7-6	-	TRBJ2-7	TGTGCCAGCACCTCAGGGGGCCAAATCTCCTACGAGCAGTACTTC	CASTSGGQISYEQYF
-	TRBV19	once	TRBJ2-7	TGTGCCAGTACCCCACAGGGCTCCTACGAGCAGTACTTC	CASTPQGSYEQYF
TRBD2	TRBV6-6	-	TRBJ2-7	TGTGCCAGCAGTTACTCGAACGGGAGGCCCTCCGAGCAGTACTTC	CASSYSNGRPSEQYF
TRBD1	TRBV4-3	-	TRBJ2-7	TGCGCCAGCAGCCAAGATCTCGGACAGGTCAAGGGGTACGAGCAGTACTTC	CASSQDLGQVKGYEQYF
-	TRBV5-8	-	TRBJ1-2	TGTGCCAGCAGCCCCTCAGTGGTGACAGGTTCGAAGTATGGCTACACCTTC	CASSPSVVTGSKYGYTF
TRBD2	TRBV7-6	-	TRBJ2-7	TGTGCCAGCAGCGAATCGGGAGGAGGGCTCGAGCAGTACTTC	CASSESGGGLEQYF
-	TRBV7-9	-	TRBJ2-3	TGTGCCAGCAGCTTAGTCCAGGGGACAGATACGCAGTATTTT	CASSLVQGTDTQYF
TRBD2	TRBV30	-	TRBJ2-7	TGTGCCTGGAGTCAGCGGGGAGACCACGAGCAGTACTTC	CAWSQRGDHEQYF
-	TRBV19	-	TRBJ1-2	TGTGCCAGTACGAGGGGGGGCTATGGCTACACCTTC	CASTRGGYGYTF
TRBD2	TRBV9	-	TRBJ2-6	TGTGCCAGCAGCGTAGGGGAACTAGCGGGAGGAGCTGGGGCCAACGTCCTGACTTTC	CASSVGELAGGAGANVLTF
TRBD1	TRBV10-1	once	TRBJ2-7	TGCGCCAGCAGTGTACGACAGGGGGCCTGGGAGCAGTACTTC	CASSVRQGAWEQYF
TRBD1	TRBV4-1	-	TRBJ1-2	TGCGCCAGCAGCCAAGTCCCCGGGACAGTCTATGGCTACACCTTC	CASSQVPGTVYGYTF
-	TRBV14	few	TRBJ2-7	TGTGCCAGCAGCCAAGATCCGACCAGTGGGTCTAGCTCCTACGAGCAGTACTTC	CASSQDPTSGSSSYEQYF
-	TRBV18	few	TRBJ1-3	TGTGCCAGCTCACGCTGGGCAGGGAGGTGTGCTGGAAACACCATATATTTT	CASSRWAGRCAGNTIYF
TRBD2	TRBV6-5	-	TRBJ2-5	TGTGCCAGCAGTATGAGCGGGAGGGCCAGGGAGACCCAGTACTTC	CASSMSGRARETQYF
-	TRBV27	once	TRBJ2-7	TGTGCCAGCAGTTCCACCGGTGGCTACGAGCAGTACTTC	CASSSTGGYEQYF
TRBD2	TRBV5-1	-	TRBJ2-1	TGCGCCAGCAGACTGAGGACGGGACTAGCGGTCTCCTACAATGAGCAGTTCTTC	CASRLRTGLAVSYNEQFF
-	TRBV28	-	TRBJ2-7	TGTGCCAGCAGTTGGGCACAGGGTTACGAGCAGTACTTC	CASSWAQGYEQYF
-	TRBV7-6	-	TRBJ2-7	TGTGCCAGCAGTTCGACGGGGGAGCAGTACTTC	CASSSTGEQYF
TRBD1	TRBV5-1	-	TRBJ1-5	TGCGCCAGCAGGATTGGGACAGAGGGCAATCAGCCCCAGCATTTT	CASRIGTEGNQPQHF
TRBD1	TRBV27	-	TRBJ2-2	TGTGCCAGCGGGCGGACAGGGGAGACCGGGGAGCTGTTTTTT	CASGRTGETGELFF
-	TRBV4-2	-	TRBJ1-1	TGTGCCAGCAGCCAAGGGCCGGGGGGGCAGGCGAACACTGAAGCTTTCTTT	CASSQGPGGQANTEAFF
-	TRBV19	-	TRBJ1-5	TGTGCCAGTAGTTTGGACAGTCATCAGCCCCAGCATTTT	CASSLDSHQPQHF
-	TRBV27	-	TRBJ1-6	TGTGCCAGCGGTAAACGTGGGGGCAATAATTCACCCCTCCACTTT	CASGKRGGNNSPLHF
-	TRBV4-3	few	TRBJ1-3	TGCGCCAGCAGCCAAAAACCCGGGTCAAACACCATATATTTT	CASSQKPGSNTIYF
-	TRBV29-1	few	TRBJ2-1	TGCAGCGTTTCTTCTCGGCAGGGCTCCCCTCTCAATGAGCAGTTCTTC	CSVSSRQGSPLNEQFF
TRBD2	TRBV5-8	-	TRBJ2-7	TGTGCCAGCAGCCCGATCCCCGCCCTAGCGGGAGTCCCCTACGAGCAGTACTTC	CASSPIPALAGVPYEQYF
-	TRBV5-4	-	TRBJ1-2	TGTGCCAGCAGCTTAGGGGGTGGGCGCCCGGAGGACTATGGCTACACCTTC	CASSLGGGRPEDYGYTF
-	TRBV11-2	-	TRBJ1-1	TGTGCCAGCAGCCCAACCGAGTCGGACTCGAACACTGAAGCTTTCTTT	CASSPTESDSNTEAFF
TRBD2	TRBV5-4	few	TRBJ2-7	TGTGCCAGCAGCTTGGCCCCGACTAGCGGGAGCTCCTACGAGCAGTACTTC	CASSLAPTSGSSYEQYF
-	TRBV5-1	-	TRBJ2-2	TGCGCCAGCAGGCCGGACATCACCGGGGAGCTGTTTTTT	CASRPDITGELFF
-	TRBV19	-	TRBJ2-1	TGTGCCAGTAGTATTACCAGGCCCCATTTGGGGCCAGAGCAGTTCTTC	CASSITRPHLGPEQFF
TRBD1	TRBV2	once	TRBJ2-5	TGTGCCACTGCGACAGGGACCGAAGAGACCCAGTACTTC	CATATGTEETQYF
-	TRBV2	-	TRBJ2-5	TGTGCCAGCAAAATAGGGGGAGAGACCCAGTACTTC	CASKIGGETQYF
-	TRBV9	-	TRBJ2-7	TGTGCCAGCAGCGTAGGTCCGTCAAGAGGGCACTCCTACGAGCAGTACTTC	CASSVGPSRGHSYEQYF
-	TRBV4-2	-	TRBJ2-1	TGTGCCAGCAGCCCACCGTCCGGGGGGCAGTTCTTC	CASSPPSGGQFF
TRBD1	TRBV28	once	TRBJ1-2	TGTGCCAGCAGTCCCCCCCGACAGGGGGCGTTTGGCTACACCTTC	CASSPPRQGAFGYTF